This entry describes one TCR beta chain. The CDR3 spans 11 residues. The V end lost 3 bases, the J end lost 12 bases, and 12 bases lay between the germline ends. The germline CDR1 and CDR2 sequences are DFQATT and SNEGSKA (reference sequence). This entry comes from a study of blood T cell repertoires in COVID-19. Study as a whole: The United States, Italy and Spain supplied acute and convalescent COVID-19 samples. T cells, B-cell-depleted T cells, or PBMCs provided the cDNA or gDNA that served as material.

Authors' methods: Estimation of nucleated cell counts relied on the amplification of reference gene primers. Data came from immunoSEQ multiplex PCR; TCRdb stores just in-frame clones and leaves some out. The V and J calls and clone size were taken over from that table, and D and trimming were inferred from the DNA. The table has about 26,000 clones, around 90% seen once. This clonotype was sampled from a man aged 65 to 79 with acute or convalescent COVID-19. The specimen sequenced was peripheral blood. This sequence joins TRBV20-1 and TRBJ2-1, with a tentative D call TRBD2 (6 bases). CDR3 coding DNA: TGCAGTGCTAGTCCGGGAGAACTGCAGTTCTTC. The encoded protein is CSASPGELQFF.